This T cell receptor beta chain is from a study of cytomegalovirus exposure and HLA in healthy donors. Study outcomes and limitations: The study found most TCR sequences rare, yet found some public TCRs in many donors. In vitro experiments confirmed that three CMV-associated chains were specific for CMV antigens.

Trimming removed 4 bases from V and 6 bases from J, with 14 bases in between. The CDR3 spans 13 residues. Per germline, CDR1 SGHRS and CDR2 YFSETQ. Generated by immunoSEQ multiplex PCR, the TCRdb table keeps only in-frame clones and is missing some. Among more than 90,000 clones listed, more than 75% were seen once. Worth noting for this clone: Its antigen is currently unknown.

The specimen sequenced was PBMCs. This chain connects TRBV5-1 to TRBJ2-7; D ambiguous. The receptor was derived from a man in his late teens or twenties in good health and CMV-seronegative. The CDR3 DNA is TGCGCCAGCAGCCCTCTTGACACCTTCGAGCAGTACTTC. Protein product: CASSPLDTFEQYF.